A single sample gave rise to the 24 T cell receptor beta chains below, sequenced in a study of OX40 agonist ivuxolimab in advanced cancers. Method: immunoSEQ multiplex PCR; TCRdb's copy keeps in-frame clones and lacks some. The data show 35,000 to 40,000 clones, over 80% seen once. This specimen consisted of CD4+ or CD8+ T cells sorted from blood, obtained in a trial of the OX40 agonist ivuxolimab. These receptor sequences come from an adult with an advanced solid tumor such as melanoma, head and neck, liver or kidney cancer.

As DNA, the CDR3 is TGCGCCAGCAGCATGGACTCGGGGGAGCTGTTTTTT. It encodes CASSMDSGELFF. J is TRBJ2-2 and V is TRBV5-1; a possible D gene is TRBD2 (5 bases). V was cut by 4 bases and J by 8 bases, with 9 bases left in between. The CDR3 has 12 amino acids. Germline V CDR1 and CDR2: SGHRS, YFSETQ. Full variable domain (remainder filled in from reference TRBV5-1 and TRBJ2-2): KAGVTQTPRYLIKTRGQQVTLSCSPISGHRSVSWYQQTPGQGLQFLFEYFSETQRNKGNFPGRFSGRQFSNSRSEMNVSTLELGDSALYLCASSMDSGELFFGEGSRLTVL.

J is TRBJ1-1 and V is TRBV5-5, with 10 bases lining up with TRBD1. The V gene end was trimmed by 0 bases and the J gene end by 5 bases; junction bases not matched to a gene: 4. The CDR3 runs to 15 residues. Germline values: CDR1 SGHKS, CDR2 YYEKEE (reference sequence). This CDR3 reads CASSLARTGGTEAFF. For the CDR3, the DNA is TGTGCCAGCAGCTTGGCCAGGACAGGGGGGACTGAAGCTTTCTTT.

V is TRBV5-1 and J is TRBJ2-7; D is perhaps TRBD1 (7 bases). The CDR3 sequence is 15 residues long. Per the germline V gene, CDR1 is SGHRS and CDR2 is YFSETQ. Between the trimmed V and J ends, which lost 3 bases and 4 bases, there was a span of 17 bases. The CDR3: CASSSGGTAIYEQYF. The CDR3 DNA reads TGCGCCAGCAGCTCGGGCGGGACAGCGATTTACGAGCAGTACTTC.

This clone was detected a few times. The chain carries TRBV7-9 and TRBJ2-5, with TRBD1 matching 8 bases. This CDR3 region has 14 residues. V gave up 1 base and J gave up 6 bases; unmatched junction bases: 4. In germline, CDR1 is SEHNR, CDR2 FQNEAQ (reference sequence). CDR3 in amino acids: CASSLGTGMKTQYF. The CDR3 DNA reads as TGTGCCAGCAGCTTAGGGACAGGGATGAAGACCCAGTACTTC.

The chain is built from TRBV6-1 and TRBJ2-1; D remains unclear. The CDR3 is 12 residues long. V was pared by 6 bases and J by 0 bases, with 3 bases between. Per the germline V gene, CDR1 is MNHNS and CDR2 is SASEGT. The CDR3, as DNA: TGTGCCAGCAGAGGCTCCTACAATGAGCAGTTCTTC. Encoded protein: CASRGSYNEQFF.

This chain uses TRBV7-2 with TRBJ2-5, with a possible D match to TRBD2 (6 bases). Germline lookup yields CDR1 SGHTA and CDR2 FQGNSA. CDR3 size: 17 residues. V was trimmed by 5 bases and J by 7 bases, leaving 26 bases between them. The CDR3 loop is CASSPLLGLPGLGTQYF. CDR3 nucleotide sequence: TGTGCCAGCAGCCCTTTACTCGGACTACCGGGTCTGGGGACCCAGTACTTC.

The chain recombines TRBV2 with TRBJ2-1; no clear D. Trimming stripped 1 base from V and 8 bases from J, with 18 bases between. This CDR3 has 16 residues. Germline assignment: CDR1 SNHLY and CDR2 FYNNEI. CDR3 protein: CASSEGRGRYSHEQFF. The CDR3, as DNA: TGTGCCAGCAGTGAAGGACGTGGACGTTATAGTCATGAGCAGTTCTTC.

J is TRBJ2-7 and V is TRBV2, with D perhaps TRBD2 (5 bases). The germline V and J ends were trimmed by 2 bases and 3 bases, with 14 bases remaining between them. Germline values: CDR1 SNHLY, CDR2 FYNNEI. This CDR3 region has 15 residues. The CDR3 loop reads CASSEFRGVSYEQYF. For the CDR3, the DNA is TGTGCCAGCAGTGAATTTCGGGGTGTAAGCTACGAGCAGTACTTC. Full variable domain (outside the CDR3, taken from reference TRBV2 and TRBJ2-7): EPEVTQTPSHQVTQMGQEVILRCVPISNHLYFYWYRQILGQKVEFLVSFYNNEISEKSEIFDDQFSVERPDGSNFTLKIRSTKLEDSAMYFCASSEFRGVSYEQYFGPGTRLTVT.

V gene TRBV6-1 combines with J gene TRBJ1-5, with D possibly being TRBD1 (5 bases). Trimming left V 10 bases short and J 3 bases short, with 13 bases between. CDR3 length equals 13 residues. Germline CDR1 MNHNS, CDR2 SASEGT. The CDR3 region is CAIARQNNQPQHF. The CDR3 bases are TGTGCCATCGCTCGACAGAACAATCAGCCCCAGCATTTT.

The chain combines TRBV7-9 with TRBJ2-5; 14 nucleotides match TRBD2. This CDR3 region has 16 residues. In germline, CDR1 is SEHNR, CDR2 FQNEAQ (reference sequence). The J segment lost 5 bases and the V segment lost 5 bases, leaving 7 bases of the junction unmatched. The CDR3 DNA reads TGTGCCAGCAGCCGACTAGCGGGGGGGCGAGCCGAGACCCAGTACTTC. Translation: CASSRLAGGRAETQYF. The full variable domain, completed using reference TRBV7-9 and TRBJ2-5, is DTGVSQNPRHKITKRGQNVTFRCDPISEHNRLYWYRQTLGQGPEFLTYFQNEAQLEKSRLLSDRFSAERPKGSFSTLEIQRTEQGDSAMYLCASSRLAGGRAETQYFGPGTRLLVL.

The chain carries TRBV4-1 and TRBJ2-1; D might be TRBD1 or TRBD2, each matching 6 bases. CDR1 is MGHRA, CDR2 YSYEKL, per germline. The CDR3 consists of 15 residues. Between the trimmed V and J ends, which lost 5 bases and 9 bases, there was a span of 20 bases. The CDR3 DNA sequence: TGCGCCAGCAGCTACCCGAGGGGGGCGAGCGGTGAGCAGTTCTTC. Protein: CASSYPRGASGEQFF.

The CDR3 sequence is CASSSQGGGNTIYF. In DNA form, the CDR3 reads TGCGCCAGCAGCTCGCAGGGAGGCGGAAACACCATATATTTT. The chain couples TRBV5-1 to TRBJ1-3, with D possibly being TRBD1 (5 bases). This CDR3 is built from 14 residues. The V and J ends lost 3 bases and 4 bases respectively, with 11 bases between them. Germline values: CDR1 SGHRS, CDR2 YFSETQ.

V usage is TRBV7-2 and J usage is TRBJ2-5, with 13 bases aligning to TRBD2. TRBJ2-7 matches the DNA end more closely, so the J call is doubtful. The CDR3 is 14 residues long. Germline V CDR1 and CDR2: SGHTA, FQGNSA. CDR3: CASSRLAGGYEQYF. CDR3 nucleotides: TGTGCCAGCAGCCGACTAGCGGGAGGCTACGAGCAGTACTTC.

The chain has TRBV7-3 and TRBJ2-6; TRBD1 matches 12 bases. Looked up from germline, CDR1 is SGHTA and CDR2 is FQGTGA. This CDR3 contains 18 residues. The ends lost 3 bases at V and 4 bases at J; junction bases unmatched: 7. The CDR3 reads CASSFRGQGAPGANVLTF. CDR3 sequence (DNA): TGTGCCAGCAGCTTTAGGGGACAGGGGGCGCCAGGGGCCAACGTCCTGACTTTC.

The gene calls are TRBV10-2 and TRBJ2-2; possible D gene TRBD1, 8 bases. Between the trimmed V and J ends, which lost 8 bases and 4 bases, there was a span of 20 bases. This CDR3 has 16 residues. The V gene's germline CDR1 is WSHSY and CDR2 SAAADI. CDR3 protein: CASLLQGGWGTGELFF. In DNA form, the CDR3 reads TGCGCCAGCCTCCTACAGGGGGGGTGGGGCACCGGGGAGCTGTTTTTT.

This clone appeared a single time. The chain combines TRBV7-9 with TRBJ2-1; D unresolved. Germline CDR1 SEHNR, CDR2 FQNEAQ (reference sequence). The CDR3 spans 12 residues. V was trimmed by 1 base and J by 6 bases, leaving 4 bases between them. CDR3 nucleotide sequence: TGTGCCAGCAGCTTAGGGGTCAATGAGCAGTTCTTC. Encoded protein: CASSLGVNEQFF.

CDR3 sequence reads: CASSSAQDRVDEQFF. Written as DNA, the CDR3 is TGTGCCAGCAGCTCCGCCCAAGACAGGGTTGATGAGCAGTTCTTC. This chain uses TRBV7-9 with TRBJ2-1, with 7 bases matching TRBD1. V gave up 4 bases and J gave up 8 bases; unmatched junction bases: 11. This CDR3 region has 15 residues. CDR1 is SEHNR, CDR2 FQNEAQ, per germline (reference sequence).

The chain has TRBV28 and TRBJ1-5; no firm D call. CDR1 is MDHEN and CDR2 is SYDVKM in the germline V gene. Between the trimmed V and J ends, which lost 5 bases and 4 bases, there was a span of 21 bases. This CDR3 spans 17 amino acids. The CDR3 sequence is CASSPITSSYRNQPQHF. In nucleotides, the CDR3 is TGTGCCAGCAGTCCCATTACCTCTTCCTACAGAAATCAGCCCCAGCATTTT.

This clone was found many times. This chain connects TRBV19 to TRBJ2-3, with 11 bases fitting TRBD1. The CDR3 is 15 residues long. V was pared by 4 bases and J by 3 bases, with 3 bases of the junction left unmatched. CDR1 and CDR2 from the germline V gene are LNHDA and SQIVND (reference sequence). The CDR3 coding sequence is TGTGCCAGTAGTAAGGGACAGGGGGTAACAGATACGCAGTATTTT. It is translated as CASSKGQGVTDTQYF. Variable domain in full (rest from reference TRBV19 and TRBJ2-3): DGGITQSPKYLFRKEGQNVTLSCEQNLNHDAMYWYRQDPGQGLRLIYYSQIVNDFQKGDIAEGYSVSREKKESFPLTVTSAQKNPTAFYLCASSKGQGVTDTQYFGPGTRLTVL.

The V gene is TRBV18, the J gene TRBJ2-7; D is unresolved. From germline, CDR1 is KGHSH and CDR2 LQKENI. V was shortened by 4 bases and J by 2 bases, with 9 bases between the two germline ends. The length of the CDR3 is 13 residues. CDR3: CASSQGNAYEQYF. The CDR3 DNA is TGTGCCAGCTCACAGGGAAACGCCTACGAGCAGTACTTC.

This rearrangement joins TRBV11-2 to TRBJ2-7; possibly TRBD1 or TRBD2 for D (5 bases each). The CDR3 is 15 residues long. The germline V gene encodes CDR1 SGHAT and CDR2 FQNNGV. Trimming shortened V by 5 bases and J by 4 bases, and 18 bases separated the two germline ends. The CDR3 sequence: CASSRYRDPGYEQYF. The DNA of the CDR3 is TGTGCCAGCAGCCGATACCGGGACCCTGGGTACGAGCAGTACTTC.

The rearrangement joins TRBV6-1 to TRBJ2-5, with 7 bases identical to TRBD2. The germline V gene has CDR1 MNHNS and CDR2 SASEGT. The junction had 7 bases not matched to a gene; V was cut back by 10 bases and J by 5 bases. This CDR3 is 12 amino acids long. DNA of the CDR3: TGTGCCACCCGTTCCGGGGGGGAGACCCAGTACTTC. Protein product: CATRSGGETQYF.

The CDR3 spells CASSQDLWGQGTDTQYF. As DNA, the CDR3 is TGTGCCAGCAGCCAAGATCTTTGGGGACAGGGGACAGATACGCAGTATTTT. The rearrangement joins TRBV6-4 to TRBJ2-3; 10 nucleotides match TRBD1. The V segment lost 6 bases and the J segment 3 bases; nucleotides outside the gene matches: 12. Germline assignment: CDR1 MRHNA and CDR2 SNTAGT. CDR3 length: 17 residues.

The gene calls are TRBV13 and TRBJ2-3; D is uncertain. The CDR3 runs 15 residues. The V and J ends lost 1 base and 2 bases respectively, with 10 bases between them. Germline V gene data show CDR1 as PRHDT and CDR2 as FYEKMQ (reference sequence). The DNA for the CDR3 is TGTGCCAGCAGCTTAGTGGAGTTATCCACAGATACGCAGTATTTT. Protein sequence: CASSLVELSTDTQYF. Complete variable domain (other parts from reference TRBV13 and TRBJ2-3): AAGVIQSPRHLIKEKRETATLKCYPIPRHDTVYWYQQGPGQDPQFLISFYEKMQSDKGSIPDRFSAQQFSDYHSELNMSSLELGDSALYFCASSLVELSTDTQYFGPGTRLTVL.